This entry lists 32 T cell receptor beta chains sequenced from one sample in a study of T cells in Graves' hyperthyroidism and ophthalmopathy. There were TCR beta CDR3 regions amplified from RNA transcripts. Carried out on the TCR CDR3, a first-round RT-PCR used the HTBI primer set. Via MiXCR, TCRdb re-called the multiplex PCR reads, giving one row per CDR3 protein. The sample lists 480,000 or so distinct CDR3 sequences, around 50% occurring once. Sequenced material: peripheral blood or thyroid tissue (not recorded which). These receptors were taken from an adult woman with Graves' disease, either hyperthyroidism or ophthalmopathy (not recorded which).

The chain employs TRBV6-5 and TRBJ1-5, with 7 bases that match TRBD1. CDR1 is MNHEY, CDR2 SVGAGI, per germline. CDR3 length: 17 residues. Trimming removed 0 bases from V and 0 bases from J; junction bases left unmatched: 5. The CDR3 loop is CASSYSYGDSSNQPQHF. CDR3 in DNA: TGTGCCAGCAGTTACTCGTATGGGGACAGTAGCAATCAGCCCCAGCATTTT.

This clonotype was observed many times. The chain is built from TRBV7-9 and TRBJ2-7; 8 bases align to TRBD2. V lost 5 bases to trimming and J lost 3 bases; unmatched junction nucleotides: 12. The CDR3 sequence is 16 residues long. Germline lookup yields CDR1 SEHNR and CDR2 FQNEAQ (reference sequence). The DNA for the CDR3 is TGTGCCAGCAGCACACCTAAGCAGAGCGGGAGCTACGAGCAGTACTTC. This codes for CASSTPKQSGSYEQYF.

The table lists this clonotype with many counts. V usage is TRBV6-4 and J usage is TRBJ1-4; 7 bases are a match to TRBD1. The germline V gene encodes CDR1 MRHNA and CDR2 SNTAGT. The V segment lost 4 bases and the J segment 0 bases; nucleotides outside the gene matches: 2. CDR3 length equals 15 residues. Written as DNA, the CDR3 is TGTGCCAGCAGTGGGGGACAGACAACTAATGAAAAACTGTTTTTT. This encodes CASSGGQTTNEKLFF.

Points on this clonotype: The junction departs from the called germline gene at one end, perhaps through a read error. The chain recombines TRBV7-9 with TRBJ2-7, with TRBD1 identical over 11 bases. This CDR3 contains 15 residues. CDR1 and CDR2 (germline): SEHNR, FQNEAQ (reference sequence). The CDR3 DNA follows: TGTGCCAGCAGCCTAGCCGGGACAGGGGGTTTCGAGCAGTACTTC. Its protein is CASSLAGTGGFEQYF.

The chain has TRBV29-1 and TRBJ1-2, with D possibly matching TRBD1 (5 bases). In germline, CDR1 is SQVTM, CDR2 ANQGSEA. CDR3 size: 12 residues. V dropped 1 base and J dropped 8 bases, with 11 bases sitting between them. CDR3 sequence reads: CSVEGDPVGYTF. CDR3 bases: TGCAGCGTTGAAGGGGACCCCGTCGGCTACACCTTC.

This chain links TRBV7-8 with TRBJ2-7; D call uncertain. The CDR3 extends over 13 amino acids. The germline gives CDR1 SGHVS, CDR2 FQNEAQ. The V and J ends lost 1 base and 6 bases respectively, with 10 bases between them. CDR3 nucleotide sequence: TGTGCCAGCAGCTTAGGTCCATTGGGCGAGCAGTACTTC. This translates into CASSLGPLGEQYF.

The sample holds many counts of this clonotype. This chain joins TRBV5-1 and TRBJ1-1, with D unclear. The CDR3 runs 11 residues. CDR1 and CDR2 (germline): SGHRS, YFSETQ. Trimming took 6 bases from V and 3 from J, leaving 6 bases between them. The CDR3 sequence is CASKGDTEAFF. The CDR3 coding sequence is TGCGCCAGCAAGGGTGACACTGAAGCTTTCTTT.

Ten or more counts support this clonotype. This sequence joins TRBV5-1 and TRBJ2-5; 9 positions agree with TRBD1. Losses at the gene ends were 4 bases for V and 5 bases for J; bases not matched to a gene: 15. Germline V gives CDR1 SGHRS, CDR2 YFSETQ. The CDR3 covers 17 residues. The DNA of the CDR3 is TGCGCCAGCAGCCCCGGGACAGGGACCGGTTTGTCCGAGACCCAGTACTTC. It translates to CASSPGTGTGLSETQYF.

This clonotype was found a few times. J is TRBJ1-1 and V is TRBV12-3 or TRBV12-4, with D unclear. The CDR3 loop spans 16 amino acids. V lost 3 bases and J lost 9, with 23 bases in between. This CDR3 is CASSFGPFSVKNQAFF. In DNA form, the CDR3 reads TGTGCCAGCAGTTTCGGTCCTTTTTCGGTGAAGAACCAAGCTTTCTTT.

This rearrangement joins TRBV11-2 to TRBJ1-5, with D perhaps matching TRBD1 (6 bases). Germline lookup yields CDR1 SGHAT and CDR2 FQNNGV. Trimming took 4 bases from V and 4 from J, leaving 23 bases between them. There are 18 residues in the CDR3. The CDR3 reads CASSSDGGLSGKNQPQHF. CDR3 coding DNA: TGTGCCAGCAGCTCTGACGGGGGGCTCAGCGGGAAGAATCAGCCCCAGCATTTT.

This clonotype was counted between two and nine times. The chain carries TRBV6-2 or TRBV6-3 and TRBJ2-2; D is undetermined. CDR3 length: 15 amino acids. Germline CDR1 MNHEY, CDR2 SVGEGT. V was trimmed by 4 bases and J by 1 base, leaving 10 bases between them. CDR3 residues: CASSFVTMNTGELFF. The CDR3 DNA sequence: TGTGCCAGCAGTTTTGTGACAATGAACACCGGGGAGCTGTTTTTT.

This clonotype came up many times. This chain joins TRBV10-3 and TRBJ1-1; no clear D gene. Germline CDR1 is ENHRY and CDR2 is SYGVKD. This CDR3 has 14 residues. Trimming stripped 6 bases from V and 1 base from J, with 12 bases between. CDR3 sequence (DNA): TGTGCCATCAGGGACCGCGTTAGGAACACTGAAGCTTTCTTT. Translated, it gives CAIRDRVRNTEAFF.

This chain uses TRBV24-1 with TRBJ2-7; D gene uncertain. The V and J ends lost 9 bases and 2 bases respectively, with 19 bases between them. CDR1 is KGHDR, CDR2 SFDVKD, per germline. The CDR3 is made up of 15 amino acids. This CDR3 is CATGSSQARTYEQYF. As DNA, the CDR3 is TGTGCCACCGGCTCGAGCCAGGCCCGCACCTACGAGCAGTACTTC.

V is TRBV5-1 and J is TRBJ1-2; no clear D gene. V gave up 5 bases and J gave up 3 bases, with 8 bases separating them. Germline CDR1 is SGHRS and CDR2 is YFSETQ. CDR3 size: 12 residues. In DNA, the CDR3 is TGCGCCAGCAGAGAGGCGGACTATGGCTACACCTTC. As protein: CASREADYGYTF.

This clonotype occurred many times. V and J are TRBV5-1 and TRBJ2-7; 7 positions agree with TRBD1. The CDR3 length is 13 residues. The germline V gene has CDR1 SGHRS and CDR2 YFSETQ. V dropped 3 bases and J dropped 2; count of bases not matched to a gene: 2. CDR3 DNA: TGCGCCAGCAGCTGGGACAGCACCTACGAGCAGTACTTC. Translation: CASSWDSTYEQYF.

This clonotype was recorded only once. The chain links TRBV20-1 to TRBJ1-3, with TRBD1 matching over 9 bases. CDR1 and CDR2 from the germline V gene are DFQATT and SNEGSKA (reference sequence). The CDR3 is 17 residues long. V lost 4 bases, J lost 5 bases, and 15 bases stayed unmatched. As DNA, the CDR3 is TGCAGTGCTACTCCGGGACAGGGCGTCGGTGGAAGAAACACCATATATTTT. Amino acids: CSATPGQGVGGRNTIYF.

CDR3 nucleotide sequence: TGTGCCAGCAGCTTTATCGGGAGGTGGAAGACCCAGTACTTC. It specifies CASSFIGRWKTQYF. This chain connects TRBV5-4 to TRBJ2-5, with TRBD2 matching over 7 bases. From germline, CDR1 is SGHNT and CDR2 YYREEE (reference sequence). V was clipped by 2 bases and J by 6 bases; unmatched bases: 7. CDR3 size: 14 residues.

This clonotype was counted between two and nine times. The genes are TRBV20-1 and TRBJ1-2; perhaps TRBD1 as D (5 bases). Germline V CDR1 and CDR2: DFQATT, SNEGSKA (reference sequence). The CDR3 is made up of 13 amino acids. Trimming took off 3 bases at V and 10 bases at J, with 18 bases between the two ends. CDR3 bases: TGCAGTGCTAGGACCGGGACTTCGAATGACTACACCTTC. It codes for CSARTGTSNDYTF.

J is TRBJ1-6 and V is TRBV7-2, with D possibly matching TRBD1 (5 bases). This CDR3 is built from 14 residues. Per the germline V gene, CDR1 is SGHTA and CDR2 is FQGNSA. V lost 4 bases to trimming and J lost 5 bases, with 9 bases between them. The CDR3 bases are TGTGCCAGCAGCTGGCTAGGGGATAATTCACCCCTCCACTTT. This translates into CASSWLGDNSPLHF.

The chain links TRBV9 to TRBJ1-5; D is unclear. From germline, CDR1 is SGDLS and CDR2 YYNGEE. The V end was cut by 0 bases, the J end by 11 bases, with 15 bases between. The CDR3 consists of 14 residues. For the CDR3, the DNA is TGTGCCAGCAGCGTAGATCCGGGTGGGGAGACCCAGCATTTT. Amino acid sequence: CASSVDPGGETQHF.

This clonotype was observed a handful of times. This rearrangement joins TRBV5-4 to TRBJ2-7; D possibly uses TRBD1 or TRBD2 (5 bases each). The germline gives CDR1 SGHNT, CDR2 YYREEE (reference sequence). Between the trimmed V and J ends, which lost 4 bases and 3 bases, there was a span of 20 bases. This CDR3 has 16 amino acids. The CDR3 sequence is CASSARGGNPLYEQYF. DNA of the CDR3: TGTGCCAGCAGCGCCCGTGGGGGAAACCCACTCTACGAGCAGTACTTC.

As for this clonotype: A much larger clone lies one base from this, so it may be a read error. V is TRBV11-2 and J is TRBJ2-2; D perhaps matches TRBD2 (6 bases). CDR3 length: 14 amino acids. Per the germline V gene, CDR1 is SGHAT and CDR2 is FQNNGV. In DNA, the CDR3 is TGTGCCAGCGGGGGACTTTTAAACACCGGGGAGCTGGTTTTT. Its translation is CASGGLLNTGELVF. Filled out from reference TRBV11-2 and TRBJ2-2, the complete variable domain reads EAGVAQSPRYKIIEKRQSVAFWCNPISGHATLYWYQQILGQGPKLLIQFQNNGVVDDSQLPKDRFSAERLKGVDSTLKIQPAKLEDSAVYLCASGGLLNTGELVFGEGSRLTVL.

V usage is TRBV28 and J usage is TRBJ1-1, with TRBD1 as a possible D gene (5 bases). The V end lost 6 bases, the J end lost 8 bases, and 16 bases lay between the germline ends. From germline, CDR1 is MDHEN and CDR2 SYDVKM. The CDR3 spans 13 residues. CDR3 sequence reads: CASRFGGYSEAFF. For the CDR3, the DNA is TGTGCCAGCAGGTTTGGGGGTTATTCCGAAGCTTTCTTT.

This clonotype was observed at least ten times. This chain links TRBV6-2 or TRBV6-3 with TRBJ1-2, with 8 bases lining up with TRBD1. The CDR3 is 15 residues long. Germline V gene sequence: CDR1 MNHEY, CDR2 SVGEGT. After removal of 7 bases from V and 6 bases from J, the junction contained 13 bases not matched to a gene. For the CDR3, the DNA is TGTGCCAGCAACCGAGGACAGGGAGGGTCGGATGGCTACACCTTC. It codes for CASNRGQGGSDGYTF.

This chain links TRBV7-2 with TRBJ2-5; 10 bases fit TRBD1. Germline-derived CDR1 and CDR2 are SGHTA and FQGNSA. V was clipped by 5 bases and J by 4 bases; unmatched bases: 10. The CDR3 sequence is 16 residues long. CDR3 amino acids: CASSRRTGGMGETQYF. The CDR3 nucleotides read TGTGCCAGCAGCAGAAGGACAGGGGGTATGGGAGAGACCCAGTACTTC.

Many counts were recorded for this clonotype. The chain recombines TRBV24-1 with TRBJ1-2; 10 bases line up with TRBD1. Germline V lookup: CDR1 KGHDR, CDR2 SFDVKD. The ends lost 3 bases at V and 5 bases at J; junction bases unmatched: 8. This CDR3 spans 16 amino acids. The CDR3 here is CATSDRGDRGKYGYTF. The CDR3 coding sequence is TGTGCCACCAGTGATCGGGGGGACAGGGGTAAATATGGCTACACCTTC.

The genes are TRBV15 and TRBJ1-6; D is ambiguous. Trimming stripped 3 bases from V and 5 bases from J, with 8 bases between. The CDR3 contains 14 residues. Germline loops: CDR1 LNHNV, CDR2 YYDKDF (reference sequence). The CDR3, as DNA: TGTGCCACCAGCAGTTTCGGGGATAATTCACCCCTCCACTTT. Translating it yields CATSSFGDNSPLHF.

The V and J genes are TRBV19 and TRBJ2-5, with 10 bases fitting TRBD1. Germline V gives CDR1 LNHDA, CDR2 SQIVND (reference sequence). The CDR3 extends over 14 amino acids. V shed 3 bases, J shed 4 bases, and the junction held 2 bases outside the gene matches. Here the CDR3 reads CASSIRDRGETQYF. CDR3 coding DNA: TGTGCCAGTAGTATCCGGGACAGGGGAGAGACCCAGTACTTC. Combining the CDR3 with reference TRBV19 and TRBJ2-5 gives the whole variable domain DGGITQSPKYLFRKEGQNVTLSCEQNLNHDAMYWYRQDPGQGLRLIYYSQIVNDFQKGDIAEGYSVSREKKESFPLTVTSAQKNPTAFYLCASSIRDRGETQYFGPGTRLLVL.

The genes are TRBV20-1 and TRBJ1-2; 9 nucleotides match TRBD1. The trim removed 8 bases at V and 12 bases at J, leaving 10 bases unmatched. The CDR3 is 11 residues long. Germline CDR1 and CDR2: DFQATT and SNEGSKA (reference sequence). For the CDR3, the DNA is TGCAGTCTTAACAGGGGGCGAGGCAACACCTTC. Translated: CSLNRGRGNTF.

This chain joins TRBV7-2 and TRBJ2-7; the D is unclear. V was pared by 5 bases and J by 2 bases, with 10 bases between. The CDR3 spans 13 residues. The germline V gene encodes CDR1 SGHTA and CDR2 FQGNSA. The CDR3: CASSPSATYEQYF. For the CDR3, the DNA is TGTGCCAGCAGCCCTTCGGCAACCTACGAGCAGTACTTC.

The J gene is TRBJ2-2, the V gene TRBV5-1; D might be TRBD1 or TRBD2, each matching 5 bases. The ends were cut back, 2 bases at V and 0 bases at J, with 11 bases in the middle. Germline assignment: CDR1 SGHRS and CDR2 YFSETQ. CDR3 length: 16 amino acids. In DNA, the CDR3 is TGCGCCAGCAGCTTTTTACCGGGGCCGAACACCGGGGAGCTGTTTTTT. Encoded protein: CASSFLPGPNTGELFF.

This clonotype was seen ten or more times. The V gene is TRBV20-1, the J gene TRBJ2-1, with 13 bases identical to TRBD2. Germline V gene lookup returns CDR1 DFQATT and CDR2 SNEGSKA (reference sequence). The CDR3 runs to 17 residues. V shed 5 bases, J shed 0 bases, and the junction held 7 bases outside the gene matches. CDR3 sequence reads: CSAGTSGIKSSYNEQFF. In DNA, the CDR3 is TGCAGTGCTGGGACTAGCGGGATCAAGAGCTCCTACAATGAGCAGTTCTTC.